Listed below are T cell receptor beta chains from one sample, sequenced in a study of glioma-infiltrating T cells. TCRdb analysed the multiplex PCR reads with MiXCR anew, one entry per CDR3 protein. The data hold around 97,000 distinct CDR3 sequences, with around 30% observed a single time. Sample: glioma tissue, nonneoplastic brain tissue, or PBMCs (not recorded which). These receptor sequences come from a human donor with low-grade glioma or glioblastoma, undergoing nonglioma brain surgery, or in good health (not recorded which). Each CDR3 is given with its conserved first and last residue. Each record gives: V gene, J gene, clone size, D gene, CDR3 protein, CDR3 DNA. A D gene is named only where the DNA matches it firmly. Rows may omit the clone size; those that give it use once, few, many or a size class.

>TRBV7-2|TRBJ2-3|few|NA
CASSLENPAMGTDTQYF
TGTGCCAGCAGCTTAGAAAACCCCGCTATGGGCACAGATACGCAGTATTTT
>TRBV12-3/TRBV12-4|TRBJ2-5|many|NA
CASSDTTGTETQYF
TGTGCCAGCAGTGATACAACAGGGACAGAGACCCAGTACTTC
>TRBV7-2|TRBJ1-2|many|TRBD1
CASSLIWDRGYTF
TGTGCCAGCAGCTTAATCTGGGACAGGGGCTACACCTTC
>TRBV28|TRBJ2-7|many|NA
CASSPGQYEQYF
TGTGCCAGCAGTCCCGGACAGTACGAGCAGTACTTC
>TRBV6-1|TRBJ1-6|many|TRBD1
CASRWDSNSPLHF
TGTGCCAGCAGATGGGACAGTAATTCACCCCTCCACTTT
>TRBV7-6|TRBJ1-1|many|NA
CASSLDPNTEAFF
TGTGCCAGCAGCTTAGACCCGAACACTGAAGCTTTCTTT
>TRBV12-3/TRBV12-4|TRBJ1-1|few|NA
CASSPALRVNTEAFF
TGTGCCAGCAGTCCGGCTCTTCGGGTGAACACTGAAGCTTTCTTT
>TRBV6-6|TRBJ2-2|once|NA
CASSYSGQRSVELFF
TGTGCCAGCAGTTACTCTGGACAGCGGTCCGTGGAGCTGTTTTTT
>TRBV7-2|TRBJ2-7|NA|TRBD1
CASSLAVTGSSSYEQYF
TGTGCCAGCAGCTTAGCCGTGACAGGGAGTTCGTCCTACGAGCAGTACTTC
>TRBV20-1|TRBJ2-1|many|NA
CSARDWGRAGNEQFF
TGCAGTGCTAGAGATTGGGGACGGGCGGGCAATGAGCAGTTCTTC
>TRBV28|TRBJ1-4|NA|NA
CASSPYRLNEKLFF
TGTGCCAGCAGCCCCTACAGACTAAATGAAAAACTGTTTTTT
>TRBV7-3|TRBJ1-2|few|NA
CASSLIQGSGYTF
TGTGCCAGCAGCTTAATTCAGGGCTCAGGCTACACCTTC
>TRBV14|TRBJ2-1|few|TRBD1
CASSQETAWTGPPYNEQFF
TGTGCCAGCAGCCAAGAGACGGCCTGGACAGGGCCCCCTTACAATGAGCAGTTCTTC
>TRBV28|TRBJ1-2|many|NA
CASSSRPVNYGYTF
TGTGCCAGCAGTTCCCGGCCGGTTAACTATGGCTACACCTTC